One and the same sample provided the 14 T cell receptor beta chains below, sequenced in a study of T-cell reconstitution after alpha-beta-depleted transplantation in children. The TCRbeta library incorporated unique molecular identifiers. TCRdb re-called the PCR reads through MiXCR, storing one row per CDR3 protein. The table includes hundreds of thousands of distinct CDR3 sequences, approximately 8% detected once. The sample in question was PBMCs, mostly from graft donor cells, obtained 180 days after TCRalphabeta/CD19-depleted stem cell transplant. The source of these receptors is a male patient between 10 and 17 years old who had a stem cell transplant for acute lymphoblastic leukemia, so the T cells may come from the graft donor.

This clonotype came up many times. The gene calls are TRBV7-3 and TRBJ2-2, with no clear D. Per the germline V gene, CDR1 is SGHTA and CDR2 is FQGTGA. V shed 4 bases and J shed 7 bases, with 10 bases lying between them. The CDR3 has 13 residues. The CDR3 protein is CASSYNPGGELFF. DNA of the CDR3: TGTGCCAGCAGCTATAACCCCGGCGGGGAGCTGTTTTTT.

This clonotype was picked up many times. The chain uses TRBV5-6 and TRBJ2-1, with TRBD2 matching 8 bases. J lost 4 bases, V lost 5 bases, and 11 bases had no gene match. CDR1 SGHDT and CDR2 YYEEEE come from the germline V gene. There are 16 residues in the CDR3. The CDR3 sequence is CASSQGGGGTYNEQFF. CDR3 DNA sequence: TGTGCCAGCAGTCAGGGCGGCGGGGGGACTTACAATGAGCAGTTCTTC.

In this sample, this clonotype turned up many times. This sequence joins TRBV20-1 and TRBJ2-7; D remains unclear. The CDR3 has 14 amino acids. CDR1 is DFQATT and CDR2 is SNEGSKA in the germline V gene (reference sequence). V dropped 1 base and J dropped 2 bases, with 12 bases sitting between them. The CDR3 region is CSARVVVGPYEQYF. The CDR3 nucleotides read TGCAGTGCTAGAGTGGTAGTAGGTCCCTACGAGCAGTACTTC.

This clonotype was found many times. The chain joins TRBV7-9 to TRBJ2-5; no definite D call. Germline V gene data show CDR1 as SEHNR and CDR2 as FQNEAQ (reference sequence). The CDR3 consists of 14 residues. Trimming stripped 1 base from V and 5 bases from J, with 11 bases between. CDR3 residues: CASSLEQSRETQYF. The CDR3 DNA reads TGTGCCAGCAGCTTAGAACAGTCTAGGGAGACCCAGTACTTC.

This clonotype was counted many times. The rearrangement joins TRBV12-3 or TRBV12-4 to TRBJ2-3, with TRBD1 matching 9 bases. J was trimmed by 15 bases and V by 6 bases; bases with no gene match: 16. This CDR3 is built from 14 residues. CDR3 nucleotides: TGTGCCAGCAGATCCGGGACAGGGCGATACGCAGTATATTTT. It codes for CASRSGTGRYAVYF.

This clonotype was counted many times. The rearrangement links TRBV5-1 to TRBJ2-5, with 9 bases that match TRBD2. CDR1 and CDR2 from the germline V gene are SGHRS and YFSETQ. J was trimmed by 2 bases and V by 5 bases; bases with no gene match: 4. The CDR3 spans 14 residues. The CDR3 bases are TGCGCCAGCAGATCTAGCGGGGATCAAGAGACCCAGTACTTC. Residues: CASRSSGDQETQYF.

This clonotype was seen at least ten times. This chain links TRBV20-1 with TRBJ1-2; D is perhaps TRBD1 (5 bases). This CDR3 spans 11 amino acids. Germline V CDR1 and CDR2: DFQATT, SNEGSKA (reference sequence). CDR3 sequence: CGHRLNYGYTF. The CDR3 DNA is TGCGGACATCGCCTCAACTATGGCTACACCTTC.

Concerning this clonotype itself: Just one base apart from a much larger clone, this may be a read error. This sequence joins TRBV14 and TRBJ2-3, with D unresolved. Germline values: CDR1 SGHDN, CDR2 FVKESK. Trimming removed 1 base at V and 2 bases at J, with 13 bases between. The CDR3 length is 16 residues. Written as DNA, the CDR3 is TGTGCCAGCAGCCAAGCGTCGCTCATTATCACAGATACGCAGTATTTT. This sequence encodes CASSQASLIITDTQYF. The whole variable domain, filled in from reference TRBV14 and TRBJ2-3, reads EAGVTQFPSHSVIEKGQTVTLRCDPISGHDNLYWYRRVMGKEIKFLLHFVKESKQDESGMPNNRFLAERTGGTYSTLKVQPAELEDSGVYFCASSQASLIITDTQYFGPGTRLTVL.

This clonotype was picked up one time. Just one base apart from a much larger clone, this may be a read error. CDR3 residues: CASSLLSAVVSEQFF. The CDR3 DNA reads TGTGCCAGCAGCTTACTTAGCGCGGTAGTGAGTGAGCAGTTCTTC. The J gene is TRBJ2-1, the V gene TRBV11-1; perhaps TRBD2 as D (5 bases). CDR1 SGHAT and CDR2 FQDESV come from the germline V gene (reference sequence). The CDR3 spans 15 residues. V was shortened by 2 bases and J by 9 bases, with 17 bases between the two germline ends.

A few counts support this clonotype. The chain joins TRBV5-1 to TRBJ1-5, with TRBD1 matching over 10 bases. V gave up 7 bases and J gave up 2 bases; unmatched junction bases: 15. Germline V gives CDR1 SGHRS, CDR2 YFSETQ. This CDR3 contains 18 residues. DNA for the CDR3: TGCGCCAGCCACCGGACAGGGGGTAAGGGAAACGGCAATCAGCCCCAGCATTTT. Its protein is CASHRTGGKGNGNQPQHF.

This clonotype was observed at least ten times. The rearrangement joins TRBV5-1 to TRBJ1-1; possibly TRBD1 for D (5 bases). The CDR3 is 14 residues long. Germline V gives CDR1 SGHRS, CDR2 YFSETQ. The V and J ends lost 5 bases and 2 bases respectively, with 13 bases between them. In DNA form, the CDR3 reads TGCGCCAGCAGGGTATTAGGACAAAACACTGAAGCTTTCTTT. Translated: CASRVLGQNTEAFF.

This clonotype was observed many times. The genes are TRBV7-6 and TRBJ1-5, with 7 bases fitting TRBD1. There are 15 residues in the CDR3. In germline, CDR1 is SGHVS, CDR2 FNYEAQ. V was pared by 2 bases and J by 6 bases, with 7 bases of the junction left unmatched. DNA for the CDR3: TGTGCCAGCAGCTTACTCCCAGGGGGAAGTCAGCCCCAGCATTTT. Amino acids: CASSLLPGGSQPQHF.

This clonotype was counted ten times or more. The J gene is TRBJ1-1, the V gene TRBV10-3; D unclear. Trimming removed 4 bases from V and 10 bases from J, with 16 bases in between. The CDR3 has 13 amino acids. Germline V gene lookup returns CDR1 ENHRY and CDR2 SYGVKD. CDR3 bases: TGTGCCATCAGTGTAGCAGGCGGTAGAGGAGCTTTCTTT. This translates into CAISVAGGRGAFF.

This clonotype was picked up many times. The genes are TRBV5-1 and TRBJ2-7, with 8 bases identical to TRBD1. Germline-derived CDR1 and CDR2 are SGHRS and YFSETQ. V was clipped by 4 bases and J by 5 bases; unmatched bases: 8. The length of the CDR3 is 14 residues. The CDR3 DNA reads as TGCGCCAGCAGCGGCGGACAGGGAGTCCACGAGCAGTACTTC. Translation gives CASSGGQGVHEQYF.